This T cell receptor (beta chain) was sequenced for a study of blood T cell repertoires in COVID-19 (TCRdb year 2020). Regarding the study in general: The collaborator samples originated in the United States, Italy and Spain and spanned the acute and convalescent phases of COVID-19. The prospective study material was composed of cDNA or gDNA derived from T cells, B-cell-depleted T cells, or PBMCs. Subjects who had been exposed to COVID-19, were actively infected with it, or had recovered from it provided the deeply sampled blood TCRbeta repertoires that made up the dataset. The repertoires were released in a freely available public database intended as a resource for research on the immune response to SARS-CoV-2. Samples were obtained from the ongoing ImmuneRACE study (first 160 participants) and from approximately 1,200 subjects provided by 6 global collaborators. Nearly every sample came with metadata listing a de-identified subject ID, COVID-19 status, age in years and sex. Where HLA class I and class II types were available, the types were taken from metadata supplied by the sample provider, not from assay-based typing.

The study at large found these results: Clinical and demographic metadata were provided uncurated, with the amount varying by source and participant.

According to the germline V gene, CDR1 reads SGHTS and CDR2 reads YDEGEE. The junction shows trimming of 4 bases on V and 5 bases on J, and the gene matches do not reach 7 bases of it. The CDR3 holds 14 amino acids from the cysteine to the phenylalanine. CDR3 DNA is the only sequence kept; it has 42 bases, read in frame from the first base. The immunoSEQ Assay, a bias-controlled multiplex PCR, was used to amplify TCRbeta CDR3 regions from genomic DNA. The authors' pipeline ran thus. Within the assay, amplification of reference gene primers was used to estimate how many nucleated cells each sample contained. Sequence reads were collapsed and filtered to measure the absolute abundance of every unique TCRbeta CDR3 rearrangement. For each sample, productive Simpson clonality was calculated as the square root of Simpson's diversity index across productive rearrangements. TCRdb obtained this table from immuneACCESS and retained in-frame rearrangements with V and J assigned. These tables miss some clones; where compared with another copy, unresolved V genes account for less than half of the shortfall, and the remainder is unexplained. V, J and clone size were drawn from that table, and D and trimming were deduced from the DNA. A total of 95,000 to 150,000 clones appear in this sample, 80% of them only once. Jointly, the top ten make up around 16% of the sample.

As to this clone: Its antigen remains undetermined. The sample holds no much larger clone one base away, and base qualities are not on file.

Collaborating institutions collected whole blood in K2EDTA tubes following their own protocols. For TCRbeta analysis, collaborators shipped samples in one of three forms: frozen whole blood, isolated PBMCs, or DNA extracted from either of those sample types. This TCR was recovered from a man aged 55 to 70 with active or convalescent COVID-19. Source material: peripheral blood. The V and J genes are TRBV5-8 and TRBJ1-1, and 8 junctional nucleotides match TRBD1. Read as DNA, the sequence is TGTGCCAGCAGCCGTATACAGGGGGGGACTGAAGCTTTCTTT. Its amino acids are CASSRIQGGTEAFF.